Each of the 7 T cell receptor beta chains below was sequenced from the same sample in a study of identical twins. Using its own MiXCR run on the 5' RACE reads, TCRdb lists one record per CDR3 protein. The sample has roughly 540,000 distinct CDR3 sequences, roughly a fifth seen once. A further study also used this sample, focusing on T cells expressing NK-cell markers.

Source material: CD4+ T cells sorted from blood. These receptors all come from a woman under 30 in good health.

This chain connects TRBV20-1 to TRBJ2-3, with D perhaps TRBD1 or TRBD2 (5 bases each). CDR1 and CDR2 from the germline V gene are DFQATT and SNEGSKA (reference sequence). This CDR3 comprises 17 residues. The germline V and J ends were trimmed by 0 bases and 2 bases, with 18 bases remaining between them. The CDR3 loop reads CSARDRGWGSHTDTQYF. The CDR3 DNA sequence: TGCAGTGCTAGAGATAGAGGGTGGGGCAGTCACACAGATACGCAGTATTTT.

The CDR3 DNA reads as TGTGCCAGCAGCCAAGGGGGTTTAAATAGCAATCAGCCCCAGCATTTT. Its protein product is CASSQGGLNSNQPQHF. The gene calls are TRBV3-1 and TRBJ1-5; D not certain. Germline V gene data show CDR1 as LGHDT and CDR2 as YNNKEL (reference sequence). The V and J ends lost 1 base and 0 bases respectively, with 10 bases between them. The CDR3 runs to 16 residues.

The sample holds a few counts of this clonotype. CDR3 protein: CASGLVPGPEAFF. The CDR3 bases are TGTGCTAGTGGTTTGGTGCCTGGGCCCGAAGCTTTCTTT. The genes are TRBV12-5 and TRBJ1-1; the D is unclear. Germline V lookup: CDR1 LGHNT, CDR2 FRNRAP. The V end lost 0 bases, the J end lost 8 bases, and 10 bases lay between the germline ends. CDR3 length: 13 amino acids.

The chain is built from TRBV7-9 and TRBJ2-7; D is unclear. Per germline, CDR1 SEHNR and CDR2 FQNEAQ (reference sequence). The CDR3 loop spans 12 amino acids. Trimming cost V 1 base and J 7 bases, with 8 bases left between them. The CDR3 is CASSLGGWEQYF. The CDR3 DNA is TGTGCCAGCAGCTTAGGTGGTTGGGAGCAGTACTTC.

This clonotype has only a few counts. The chain joins TRBV3-1 to TRBJ2-7; TRBD1 matches 7 bases. The CDR3 covers 15 residues. The germline V gene encodes CDR1 LGHDT and CDR2 YNNKEL (reference sequence). The junction had 11 bases not matched to a gene; V was cut back by 4 bases and J by 5 bases. The CDR3 sequence is CASSRRATGFDEQYF. As DNA, the CDR3 is TGTGCCAGCAGCCGAAGAGCGACAGGGTTCGACGAGCAGTACTTC.

The V call is TRBV11-3, the J call TRBJ1-2, with 8 bases matching TRBD1. This CDR3 is built from 17 residues. Germline CDR1 SGHNT, CDR2 YENEEA. V dropped 2 bases and J dropped 3; count of bases not matched to a gene: 11. CDR3 DNA: TGTGCCAGCAGCTTAAAGGTTCGGCAGGGGGCCGACTATGGCTACACCTTC. Its translation is CASSLKVRQGADYGYTF.

The gene calls are TRBV11-3 and TRBJ2-1, with 10 positions matching TRBD2. CDR3 length: 17 residues. V lost 2 bases and J lost 4; bases outside the gene matches: 8. Germline V CDR1 and CDR2: SGHNT, YENEEA. CDR3 DNA sequence: TGTGCCAGCAGCTTACTATTCGAGCGGGGGGGATACAATGAGCAGTTCTTC. Encoded protein: CASSLLFERGGYNEQFF.